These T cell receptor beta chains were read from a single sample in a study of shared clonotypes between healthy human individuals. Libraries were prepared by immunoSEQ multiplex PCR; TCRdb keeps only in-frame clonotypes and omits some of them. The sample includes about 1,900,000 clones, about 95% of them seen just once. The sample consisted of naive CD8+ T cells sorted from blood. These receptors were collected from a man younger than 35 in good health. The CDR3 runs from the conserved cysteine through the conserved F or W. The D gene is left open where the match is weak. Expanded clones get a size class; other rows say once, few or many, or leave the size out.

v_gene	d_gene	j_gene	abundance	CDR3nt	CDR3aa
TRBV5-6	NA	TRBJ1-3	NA	TGTGCCAGCAGCAGGGGGGGAAACACCATATATTTT	CASSRGGNTIYF
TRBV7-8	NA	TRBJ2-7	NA	TGTGCCAGCAGCATACAAGGGGGGGCCTACGAGCAGTACTTC	CASSIQGGAYEQYF
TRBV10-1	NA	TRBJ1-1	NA	TGCGCCATGCCGGTTAAGGGGGTCGACACTGAAGCTTTCTTT	CAMPVKGVDTEAFF
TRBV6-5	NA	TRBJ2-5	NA	TGTGCCAGCAGTTACTCGCTGCGAAAAGAAGAGACCCAGTACTTC	CASSYSLRKEETQYF
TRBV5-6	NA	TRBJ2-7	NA	TGTGCCAGCAGCTGGACAGCGACCTACGAGCAGTACTTC	CASSWTATYEQYF
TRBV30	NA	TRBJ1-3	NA	TGTGCCTGGATCCTGGGATCGGGTGGAAACACCATATATTTT	CAWILGSGGNTIYF
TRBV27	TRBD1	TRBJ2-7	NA	TGTGCCAGCAGTTTAAGTTCGGGACAGATCTCCTACGAGCAGTACTTC	CASSLSSGQISYEQYF
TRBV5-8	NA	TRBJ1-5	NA	TGTGCCAGCAGCCTATCCCCAAGCGGTCTTAGCAATCAGCCCCAGCATTTT	CASSLSPSGLSNQPQHF
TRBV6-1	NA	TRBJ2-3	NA	TGTGCCAGCACCAACACAGATACGCAGTATTTT	CASTNTDTQYF
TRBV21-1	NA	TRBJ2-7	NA	TGTGCCAGCAGCAAAGCGGACAGGTCGACCTACGAGCAGTACTTC	CASSKADRSTYEQYF
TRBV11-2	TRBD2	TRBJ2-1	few	TGTGCCAGCAGCTTAACTGCTAGCGGGGGGGCAAATGAGCAGTTCTTC	CASSLTASGGANEQFF
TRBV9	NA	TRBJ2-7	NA	TGTGCCAGCACCCCAGGGGACGCAAAGTCCTACGAGCAGTACTTC	CASTPGDAKSYEQYF
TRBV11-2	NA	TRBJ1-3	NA	TGTGCCAGCAGCTTATGGGACTCTGGAAACACCATATATTTT	CASSLWDSGNTIYF
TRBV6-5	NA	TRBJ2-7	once	TGTGCCAGCAGCCAGGGTCCCTTGGGAGAGCAGTACTTC	CASSQGPLGEQYF
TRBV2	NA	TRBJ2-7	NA	TGTGCCAGCAGTGAGTGGTCCAGGGCCACGTCTGACGAGCAGTACTTC	CASSEWSRATSDEQYF
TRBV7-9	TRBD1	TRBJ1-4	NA	TGTGCCAGCAGCTTATTTATAGACAGGGAAAGCGGACCCGAACTGTTTTTT	CASSLFIDRESGPELFF
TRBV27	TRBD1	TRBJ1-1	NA	TGTGCCAGCAGCCTGTCGGCCAGGGGGTTTGCAGCTTTCTTT	CASSLSARGFAAFF
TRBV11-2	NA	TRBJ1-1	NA	TGTGCCAGCAGCTATCGGGACGGGTCCACTGAAGCTTTCTTT	CASSYRDGSTEAFF
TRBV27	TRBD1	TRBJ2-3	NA	TGTGCCAGCAGGATTGGGACAGGGCTCACAGATACGCAGTATTTT	CASRIGTGLTDTQYF
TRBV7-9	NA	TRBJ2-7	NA	TGTGCCAGCAGCTTAGGTTACTACGAGCAGTACTTC	CASSLGYYEQYF
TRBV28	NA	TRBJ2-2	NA	TGTGCCAGCAGTTTCGTGGATACGCTCCGAAACACCGGGGAGCTGTTTTTT	CASSFVDTLRNTGELFF
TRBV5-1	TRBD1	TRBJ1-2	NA	TGCGCCAGCAGCCCTGGGACAGGGGGGAACTATGGCTACACCTTC	CASSPGTGGNYGYTF
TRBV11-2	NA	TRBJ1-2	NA	TGTGCCAGCAGCCTGGACGGCCATTATGGCTACACCTTC	CASSLDGHYGYTF
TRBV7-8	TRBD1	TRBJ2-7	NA	TGTGCCAGCAGCTCGACAGGGGGCCTCTACGAGCAGTACTTC	CASSSTGGLYEQYF
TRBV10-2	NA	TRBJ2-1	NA	TGCGCCAGCAGTGTCGAGTACCCCCGATACAATGAGCAGTTCTTC	CASSVEYPRYNEQFF
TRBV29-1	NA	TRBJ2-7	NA	TGCAGCGTTGAAGGGGGCTACGAGCAGTACTTC	CSVEGGYEQYF
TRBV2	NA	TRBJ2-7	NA	TGTGCCAGCAGAGAGTTTGGGTACGAGCAGTACTTC	CASREFGYEQYF
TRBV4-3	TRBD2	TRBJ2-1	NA	TGCGCCAGCAGCCTCCGGGCGGGAGGGTTTAATGAGCAGTTCTTC	CASSLRAGGFNEQFF
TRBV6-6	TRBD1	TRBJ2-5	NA	TGTGCCAGCAGGCCCGGGACAGAAGAGACCCAGTACTTC	CASRPGTEETQYF
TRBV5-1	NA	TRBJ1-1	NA	TGCGCCAGCAGCTTGGACAGGGATGAAGCTTTCTTT	CASSLDRDEAFF
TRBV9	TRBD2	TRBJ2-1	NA	TGTGCCAGCAGCGTGGGGAGCGGGATAAACAATGAGCAGTTCTTC	CASSVGSGINNEQFF
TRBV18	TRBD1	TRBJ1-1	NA	TGTGCCAGCTCACTACAGGGGTTTGAAGCTTTCTTT	CASSLQGFEAFF
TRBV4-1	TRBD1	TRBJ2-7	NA	TGCGCCAGCAGCCGAGCCGGGATGAGGGGGCAGTGGGAGCAGTACTTC	CASSRAGMRGQWEQYF
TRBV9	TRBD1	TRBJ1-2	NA	TGTGCCAGCAGCACAACAGGGGCCGCCCAGGGCGGCTACACCTTC	CASSTTGAAQGGYTF
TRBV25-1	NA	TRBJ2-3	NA	TGTGCCAGCAGTGAATATCGAGGCCTTAGCACAGATACGCAGTATTTT	CASSEYRGLSTDTQYF
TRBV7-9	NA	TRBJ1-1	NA	TGTGCCAGCAGCTTACTTGTGGGGCAGGAAGCTTTCTTT	CASSLLVGQEAFF
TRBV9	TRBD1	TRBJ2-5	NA	TGTGCCAGCAGCGAGGGGACAGATCAAGAGACCCAGTACTTC	CASSEGTDQETQYF
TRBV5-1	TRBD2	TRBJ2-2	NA	TGCGCCAGCAGCTTCCCCGGGGTAGCGGGAGAGAGCGGGGAGCTGTTTTTT	CASSFPGVAGESGELFF
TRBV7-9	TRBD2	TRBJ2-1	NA	TGTGCCAGCAGCTCGGGACTAGCGGGGGTACAGCATGAGCAGTTCTTC	CASSSGLAGVQHEQFF
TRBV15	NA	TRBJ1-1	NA	TGTGCCACCAGCAGAGATCTTGAAGGGCCAGGGATGGCCACTGAAGCTTTCTTT	CATSRDLEGPGMATEAFF
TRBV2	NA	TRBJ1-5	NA	TGTGCCAGCAGTGCGGAGGGTGAGGGCAATCAGCCCCAGCATTTT	CASSAEGEGNQPQHF
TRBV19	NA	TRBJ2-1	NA	TGTGCCAGTAGTAGACAGGCCCTCGCGGCCGCTGAGCAGTTCTTC	CASSRQALAAAEQFF
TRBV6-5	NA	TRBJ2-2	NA	TGTGCCAGCAGTTCCGGGCATCCGAACACCGGGGAGCCGTTTTTT	CASSSGHPNTGEPFF
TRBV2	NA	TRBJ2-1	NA	TGTGCCAGCAACACCTACAATGAGCAGTTCTTC	CASNTYNEQFF
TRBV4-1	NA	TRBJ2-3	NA	TGCGCCAGCAGCCAGCGTTTAGAGGGGATCGGCACAGATACGCAGTATTTT	CASSQRLEGIGTDTQYF
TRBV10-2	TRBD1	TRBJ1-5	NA	TGCGCCAGCAGCCTACAGGGGTTTTCTGGACAGCCCCAGCATTTT	CASSLQGFSGQPQHF
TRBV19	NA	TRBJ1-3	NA	TGTGCCAGTAGTATCCTCAATCCTGAGGATGCTGGAAACACCATATATTTT	CASSILNPEDAGNTIYF
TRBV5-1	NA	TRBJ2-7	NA	TGCGCCAGCAGCTTCGCTACAGGGTCCTACGAGCAGTACTTC	CASSFATGSYEQYF
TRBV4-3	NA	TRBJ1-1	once	TGCGCCAGCAGCCAAGAGGCGGAGGGACCTGAAGCTTTCTTT	CASSQEAEGPEAFF
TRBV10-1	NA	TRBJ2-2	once	TGCGCCAGCTCGACTAGGGAAGGGAGTAGCACCGGGGAGCTGTTTTTT	CASSTREGSSTGELFF
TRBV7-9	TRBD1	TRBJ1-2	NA	TGTGCCAGCAGCTTAGTGGGGACAGGTTTTAACTATGGCTACACCTTC	CASSLVGTGFNYGYTF
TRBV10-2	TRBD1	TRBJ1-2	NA	TGCGCCAGCAGTCCGACAGGGTTCCTTAACTATGGCTACACCTTC	CASSPTGFLNYGYTF
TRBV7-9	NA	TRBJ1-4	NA	TGTGCCAGCAGCTTACCGGTGGAAGGAGCTAATGAAAAACTGTTTTTT	CASSLPVEGANEKLFF